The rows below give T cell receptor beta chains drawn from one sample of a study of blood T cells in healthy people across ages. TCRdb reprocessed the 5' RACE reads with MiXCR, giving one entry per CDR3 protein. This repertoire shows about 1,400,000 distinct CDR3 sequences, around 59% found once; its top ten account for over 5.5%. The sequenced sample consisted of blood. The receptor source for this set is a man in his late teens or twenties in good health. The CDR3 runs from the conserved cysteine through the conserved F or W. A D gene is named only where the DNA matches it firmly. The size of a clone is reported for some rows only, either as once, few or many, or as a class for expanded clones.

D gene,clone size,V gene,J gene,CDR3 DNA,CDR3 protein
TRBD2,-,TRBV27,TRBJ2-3,TGTGCCAGCAGTAAAATACTAGCGGGAGGCGGCACAGATACGCAGTATTTT,CASSKILAGGGTDTQYF
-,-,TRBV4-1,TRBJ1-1,TGCGCCAGCAGACCAACGACTATAAACACTGAAGCTTTCTTT,CASRPTTINTEAFF
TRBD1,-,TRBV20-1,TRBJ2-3,TGCAGTGCTACCGGACAGGGGCCAGATACGCAGTATTTT,CSATGQGPDTQYF
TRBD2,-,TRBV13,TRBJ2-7,TGTGCCAGCAGCTTTGGGTACGGGGGGAGCTCCTACAATGAGCAGTACTTC,CASSFGYGGSSYNEQYF
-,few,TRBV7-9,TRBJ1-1,TGTGCCAGCAGCTCCCACACGGCCCGTGAAGCTTTCTTT,CASSSHTAREAFF
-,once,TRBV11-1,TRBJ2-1,TGTGCCAGCAGCTTCCGGAGCTCGGGGTGGGGTGAGCAGTTCTTC,CASSFRSSGWGEQFF
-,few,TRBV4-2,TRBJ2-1,TGTGCCAGCAGCCAAGATTACTCCACCTCCTACAATGAGCAGTTCTTC,CASSQDYSTSYNEQFF
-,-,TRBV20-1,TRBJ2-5,TGCAGTGCTAGCCAGGGCGATACCCTTTACCAAGAGACCCAGTACTTC,CSASQGDTLYQETQYF
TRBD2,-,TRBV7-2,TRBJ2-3,TGTGCCAGCAGCTCCGACTGGTGGGGTACTAGCGGGAGGGGCTCAGATACGCAGTATTTT,CASSSDWWGTSGRGSDTQYF
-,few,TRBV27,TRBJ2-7,TGTGCCAGCAGTTTATGGGGGGTCGGATACGAGCAGTACTTC,CASSLWGVGYEQYF
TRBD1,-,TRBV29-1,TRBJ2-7,TGCAGCGTTCAACCGGGACAGGGCTACGAGCAGTACTTC,CSVQPGQGYEQYF
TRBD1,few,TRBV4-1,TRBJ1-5,TGCGCCAGCAGCTTAATCCGGGACAGTAATCAGCCCCAGCATTTT,CASSLIRDSNQPQHF
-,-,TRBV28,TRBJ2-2,TGTGCCAGCAGTTTCGGGGTGATGCACGGGGAGCTGTTTTTT,CASSFGVMHGELFF
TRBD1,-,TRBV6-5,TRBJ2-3,TGTGCCAGCAAGAGGGGGCTCATTTCAGATACGCAGTATTTT,CASKRGLISDTQYF
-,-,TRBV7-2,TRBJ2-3,TGTGCCAGCAGCTTAGTTAGTGGGAGTGACGCAGATACGCAGTATTTT,CASSLVSGSDADTQYF
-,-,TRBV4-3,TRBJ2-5,TGCGCCAGCAGCCAAGATCGGCAGGGAACACAAGAGACCCAGTACTTC,CASSQDRQGTQETQYF
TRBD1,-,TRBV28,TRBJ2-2,TGTGCCAGCCGAGACCCAGGCGGGACAGGATTTCTTGACACCGGGGAGCTGTTTTTT,CASRDPGGTGFLDTGELFF
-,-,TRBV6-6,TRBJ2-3,TGTGCCAGCAGTTACTCGAGTCAGATCGAAGATACGCAGTATTTT,CASSYSSQIEDTQYF